Following are 17 T cell receptor beta chains from one sample sequenced in a study of T cell responses to AZD1222 COVID-19 vaccine. Sequenced by immunoSEQ multiplex PCR; TCRdb stores in-frame clones only, minus some. The sample gives about 120,000 clones, about 89% of which show up once; about 10% is in the top ten. The source was peripheral blood, collected on day 0 of AZD1222 vaccination. The receptor source for this set is an adult in good health.

The chain uses TRBV6-5 and TRBJ1-6; D is uncertain. CDR1 and CDR2 from the germline V gene are MNHEY and SVGAGI. This CDR3 region has 13 residues. V gave up 4 bases and J gave up 14 bases, with 15 bases separating them. CDR3 sequence: CASSFHSDLALHF. The DNA of the CDR3 is TGTGCCAGCAGTTTCCACTCGGACTTGGCCCTCCACTTT.

This clone was seen a few times. The chain joins TRBV7-8 to TRBJ1-1; D unclear. Looked up from germline, CDR1 is SGHVS and CDR2 is FQNEAQ. The ends were cut back, 1 base at V and 1 base at J, with 7 bases in the middle. CDR3 length: 14 amino acids. The chain's CDR3 is CASSLEGRNTEAFF. For the CDR3, the DNA is TGTGCCAGCAGCTTAGAGGGCAGGAACACTGAAGCTTTCTTT.

This clone showed up just a few times. This sequence joins TRBV28 and TRBJ1-1; D possibly corresponds to TRBD1 (5 bases). The CDR3 covers 14 residues. V was shortened by 8 bases and J by 4 bases, with 17 bases between the two germline ends. Looked up from germline, CDR1 is MDHEN and CDR2 is SYDVKM. This CDR3 is CASSSRAGGTEAFF. For the CDR3, the DNA is TGTGCCAGCTCCTCTCGTGCTGGGGGCACTGAAGCTTTCTTT.

This clone has only a few counts. This chain uses TRBV9 with TRBJ1-2; no definite D call. V shed 7 bases and J shed 4 bases, with 14 bases lying between them. The CDR3 spans 13 residues. Germline V lookup: CDR1 SGDLS, CDR2 YYNGEE. Here the CDR3 DNA reads TGTGCCAGCTCCCAGAGAGAGAGCTATGGCTACACCTTC. Translating it yields CASSQRESYGYTF.

The chain recombines TRBV5-4 with TRBJ2-2; D not resolved. Germline CDR1 is SGHNT and CDR2 is YYREEE (reference sequence). The CDR3 consists of 13 residues. Trimming shortened V by 0 bases and J by 1 base, and 1 base separated the two germline ends. The CDR3 is CASSLGNTGELFF. CDR3 DNA sequence: TGTGCCAGCAGCTTGGGGAACACCGGGGAGCTGTTTTTT.

The CDR3 protein is CASSELGTGGWVQYF. The CDR3 region has the DNA TGTGCCAGCAGTGAATTAGGGACAGGGGGTTGGGTGCAGTACTTC. The chain uses TRBV2 and TRBJ2-7; 11 bases map to TRBD1. Germline-derived CDR1 and CDR2 are SNHLY and FYNNEI. This CDR3 contains 15 residues. The V gene end was trimmed by 2 bases and the J gene end by 9 bases; junction bases not matched to a gene: 9.

The genes are TRBV7-3 and TRBJ1-2, with TRBD1 matching 11 bases. V shed 4 bases and J 8 bases; nucleotides not matched to a gene: 6. Germline loops: CDR1 SGHTA, CDR2 FQGTGA. The CDR3 sequence is 14 residues long. The CDR3 nucleotides read TGTGCCAGCAGCTCGGGACAGGGGGGATACGGCTACACCTTC. The encoded protein is CASSSGQGGYGYTF.

The chain couples TRBV28 to TRBJ1-5; D is possibly TRBD1 (6 bases). CDR1 MDHEN and CDR2 SYDVKM come from the germline V gene. The CDR3 covers 13 residues. V lost 5 bases and J lost 11, with 16 bases in between. CDR3 in amino acids: CASSPYRDSAQHF. CDR3 nucleotides: TGTGCCAGCAGTCCATACAGGGACTCGGCCCAGCATTTT.

The DNA for the CDR3 is TGTGCCAGTACTATGACCGGGACTGGAAATGAGCAGTTCTTC. Its translation is CASTMTGTGNEQFF. This sequence joins TRBV19 and TRBJ2-1, with D perhaps matching TRBD2 (6 bases). Per the germline V gene, CDR1 is LNHDA and CDR2 is SQIVND (reference sequence). V was trimmed by 7 bases and J by 7 bases, leaving 17 bases between them. The CDR3 has 14 residues.

The chain couples TRBV12-3 or TRBV12-4 to TRBJ1-2; maybe TRBD1 (5 bases). Trimming pared 2 bases from V and 8 bases from J, leaving 12 bases between. This CDR3 region has 13 residues. The CDR3 sequence is CASSLPGLRGYTF. The CDR3 region has the DNA TGTGCCAGCAGTTTACCAGGGTTAAGAGGCTACACCTTC.

This clone was seen just once. The rearrangement uses TRBV6-6 and TRBJ2-7, with 11 bases lining up with TRBD1. The CDR3 extends over 14 amino acids. Germline CDR1 reads MNHNY; CDR2 reads SVGAGI (reference sequence). Losses at the gene ends were 5 bases for V and 7 bases for J; bases not matched to a gene: 7. The CDR3 region is CASSRGQGAGEQYF. CDR3 nucleotides: TGTGCCAGCAGTCGCGGACAGGGGGCGGGAGAGCAGTACTTC.

CDR3 in amino acids: CASSPYGGETQYF. The CDR3 DNA reads TGTGCCAGCAGTCCGTACGGCGGGGAGACCCAGTACTTC. The chain has TRBV6-5 and TRBJ2-5, with D maybe TRBD2 (5 bases). V lost 5 bases and J lost 5, with 12 bases in between. This CDR3 region has 13 residues. Germline V gives CDR1 MNHEY, CDR2 SVGAGI.

This sequence joins TRBV5-6 and TRBJ2-7; D is possibly TRBD2 (5 bases). The CDR3 totals 13 residues. V lost 2 bases, J lost 2 bases, and 8 bases lay in between. Germline loops: CDR1 SGHDT, CDR2 YYEEEE. CDR3 region: CASSFALAYEQYF. The CDR3 region has the DNA TGTGCCAGCAGCTTTGCACTAGCCTACGAGCAGTACTTC.

V gene TRBV30 combines with J gene TRBJ2-7; a possible D gene is TRBD2 (5 bases). CDR1 and CDR2 (germline): GTSNPN, SVGIG (reference sequence). V shed 0 bases and J shed 4 bases, with 7 bases lying between them. The CDR3 spans 12 residues. CDR3 in amino acids: CAWSVGGYEQYF. The DNA for the CDR3 is TGTGCCTGGAGTGTAGGAGGATACGAGCAGTACTTC.

The rearrangement links TRBV7-3 to TRBJ2-3; TRBD2 matches at 13 bases. V was pared by 5 bases and J by 8 bases, with 7 bases of the junction left unmatched. This CDR3 is built from 15 residues. In germline, CDR1 is SGHTA, CDR2 FQGTGA. CDR3 loop: CASSSGLAGEGTQYF. Written as DNA, the CDR3 is TGTGCCAGCAGCAGCGGACTAGCGGGAGAGGGTACGCAGTATTTT.

This clone has just a few counts. The CDR3 here is CAISKQTAASSGANVLTF. DNA for the CDR3: TGTGCCATCAGCAAACAGACAGCGGCGAGCTCTGGGGCCAACGTCCTGACTTTC. The rearrangement joins TRBV10-3 to TRBJ2-6; D may be TRBD1 or TRBD2 (5 bases each). CDR1 ENHRY and CDR2 SYGVKD come from the germline V gene. There are 18 residues in the CDR3. The V end was cut by 6 bases, the J end by 0 bases, with 18 bases between.

The chain carries TRBV18 and TRBJ2-7, with 7 bases lining up with TRBD1. In germline, CDR1 is KGHSH, CDR2 LQKENI. CDR3 length equals 13 residues. With V trimmed by 6 bases and J by 5 bases, 7 bases remained unmatched. The CDR3 here is CASSFGTDHEQYF. The CDR3 DNA reads as TGTGCCAGCTCGTTCGGGACAGATCACGAGCAGTACTTC. The full variable domain, completed using reference TRBV18 and TRBJ2-7, is NAGVMQNPRHLVRRRGQEARLRCSPMKGHSHVYWYRQLPEEGLKFMVYLQKENIIDESGMPKERFSAEFPKEGPSILRIQQVVRGDSAAYFCASSFGTDHEQYFGPGTRLTVT.